This TCR beta chain was profiled in a study of blood T cells in healthy people across ages. Study results and limitations: More naive CD4+ cells and higher diversity were found in long-lived than in aged donors.

The V gene end was trimmed by 1 base and the J gene end by 7 bases; junction bases not matched to a gene: 8. CDR3 length equals 15 residues. Looked up from germline, CDR1 is SGHRS and CDR2 is YFSETQ. Sample-barcoded 5' priming and a J-beta primer mix drove a second PCR of about 7 to 12 cycles. MiXCR, run by TCRdb on the 5' RACE reads, gives a single entry per CDR3 protein. This table has 1.5 million to 2 million distinct CDR3 sequences, 28% appearing once. To note about this clonotype: The antigen remains undetermined.

The chain joins TRBV5-1 to TRBJ2-7; 10 bases match TRBD2. This clonotype was sampled from a woman aged 30 to 39 in good health. What was sequenced was blood. This CDR3 is CASSLKLAGVGEQYF. The CDR3 region has the DNA TGCGCCAGCAGCTTGAAGCTAGCGGGAGTGGGTGAGCAGTACTTC.